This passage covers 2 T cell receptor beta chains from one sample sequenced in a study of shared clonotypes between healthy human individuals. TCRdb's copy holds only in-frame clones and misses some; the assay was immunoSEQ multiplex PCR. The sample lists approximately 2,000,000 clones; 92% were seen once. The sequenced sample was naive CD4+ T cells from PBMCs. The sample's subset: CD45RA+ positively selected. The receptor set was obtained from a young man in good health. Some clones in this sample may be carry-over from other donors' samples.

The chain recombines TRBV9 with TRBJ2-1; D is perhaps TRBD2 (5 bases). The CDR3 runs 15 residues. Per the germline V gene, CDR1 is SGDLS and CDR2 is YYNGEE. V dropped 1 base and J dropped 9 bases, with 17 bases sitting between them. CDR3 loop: CASSVRESHWGEQFF. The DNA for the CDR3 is TGTGCCAGCAGCGTAAGGGAGAGTCACTGGGGTGAGCAGTTCTTC.

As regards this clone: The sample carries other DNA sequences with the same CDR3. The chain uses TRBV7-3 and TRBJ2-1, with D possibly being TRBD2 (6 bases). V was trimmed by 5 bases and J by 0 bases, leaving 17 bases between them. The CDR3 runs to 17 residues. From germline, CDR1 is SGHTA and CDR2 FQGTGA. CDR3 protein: CASSLNPSGSSYNEQFF. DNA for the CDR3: TGTGCCAGCAGCCTTAACCCCTCCGGGAGCTCCTACAATGAGCAGTTCTTC.